These 2 T cell receptor beta chains were all obtained from the same sample, sequenced in a study of blood T cell repertoires in COVID-19. TCRdb's copy holds only in-frame clones and misses some; the assay was immunoSEQ multiplex PCR. This table holds 85,000 to 120,000 clones, about four fifths found once. The sample comprised peripheral blood. These receptors originate from a man between 35 and 55 years old with active or convalescent COVID-19.

The CDR3 reads CAWTQGYRGLTDTQYF. The CDR3 nucleotides are TGTGCCTGGACTCAAGGATACAGGGGCTTGACAGATACGCAGTATTTT. The V gene is TRBV30, the J gene TRBJ2-3; 7 nucleotides match TRBD1. Germline values: CDR1 GTSNPN, CDR2 SVGIG (reference sequence). This CDR3 comprises 16 residues. V lost 4 bases and J lost 3; bases outside the gene matches: 13.

This chain links TRBV4-3 with TRBJ1-4, with D possibly TRBD1 on 6 matching bases. The germline gives CDR1 LGHNA, CDR2 YSLEER. The CDR3 is 15 amino acids. Trimming took off 4 bases at V and 2 bases at J, with 11 bases between the two ends. The CDR3 coding sequence is TGCGCCAGCAGCCCTGCAAGGGGGACTAATGAAAAACTGTTTTTT. This codes for CASSPARGTNEKLFF.